This TCR beta chain stems from a study of cytomegalovirus exposure and HLA in healthy donors. About this clone: What it binds is unknown.

The table came from immunoSEQ multiplex PCR; TCRdb's copy has only in-frame clones and leaves some out. The table lists under 150,000 clones, 88% of them singletons. The study, taken as a whole, reports: Researchers counted about 150 TCR beta chains as cytomegalovirus-associated. TCR sequences were mostly rare, though some public TCRs occurred in many donors. Reportedly, cytomegalovirus status was diagnosed with high sensitivity and specificity.

This CDR3 contains 17 residues. Germline CDR1 LNHNV, CDR2 YYDKDF (reference sequence). V was pared by 0 bases and J by 1 base, with 16 bases between. The V and J genes are TRBV15 and TRBJ2-7, with TRBD1 as a possible D gene (6 bases). The receptor was isolated from a woman aged 18-35 years in good health and CMV-seropositive. What was sequenced was PBMCs. CDR3 sequence (DNA): TGTGCCACCAGCAGAGATCAGAGAACAGGGTTATCCTACGAGCAGTACTTC. The encoded protein is CATSRDQRTGLSYEQYF.